The present T cell receptor beta chain was sequenced within a study of blood T cell repertoires in COVID-19. The V segment lost 5 bases and the J segment 0 bases; nucleotides outside the gene matches: 7. The CDR3 covers 16 residues. Germline V gives CDR1 SGHTA, CDR2 FQGNSA. Produced via immunoSEQ multiplex PCR; TCRdb's table is partial and in-frame only. The table shows about 150,000 clones, with roughly 86% occurring only once. V is TRBV7-2 and J is TRBJ1-5; TRBD1 matches at 7 bases. This TCR came from a man between 50 and 59 years old with active or convalescent COVID-19. The material sequenced was peripheral blood. The chain's CDR3 is CASSPGQSHSNQPQHF. The CDR3 DNA sequence: TGTGCCAGCAGCCCGGGACAGTCGCATAGCAATCAGCCCCAGCATTTT.